This T cell receptor (beta chain) was identified during a study of blood T cell repertoires in COVID-19. This CDR3 region has 15 residues. The V gene's germline CDR1 is SGHVS and CDR2 FQNEAQ. Trimming took 4 bases from V and 4 from J; bases not matched to a gene: 6. The assay was immunoSEQ multiplex PCR, and TCRdb's table has in-frame clones only and misses some. The table includes fewer than 250,000 clones, 80% to 90% detected once. The sequenced sample consisted of peripheral blood. The sequence came from a man in his fifties with acute or convalescent COVID-19. The genes are TRBV7-8 and TRBJ1-2, with TRBD1 matching 10 bases. CDR3 coding DNA: TGTGCCAGCAGCTCATTGGACAGGGGGATCTATGGCTACACCTTC. This gives the protein CASSSLDRGIYGYTF.